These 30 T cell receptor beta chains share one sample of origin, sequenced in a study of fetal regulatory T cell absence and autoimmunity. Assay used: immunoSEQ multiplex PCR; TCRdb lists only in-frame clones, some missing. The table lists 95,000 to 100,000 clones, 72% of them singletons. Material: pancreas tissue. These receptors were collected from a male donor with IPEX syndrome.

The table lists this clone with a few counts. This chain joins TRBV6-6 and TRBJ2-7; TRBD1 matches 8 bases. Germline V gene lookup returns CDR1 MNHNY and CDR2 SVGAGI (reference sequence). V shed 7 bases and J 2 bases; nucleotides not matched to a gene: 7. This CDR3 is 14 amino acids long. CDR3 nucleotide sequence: TGTGCCAGCACCCTAGGACAGGGAGCCTACGAGCAGTACTTC. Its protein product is CASTLGQGAYEQYF.

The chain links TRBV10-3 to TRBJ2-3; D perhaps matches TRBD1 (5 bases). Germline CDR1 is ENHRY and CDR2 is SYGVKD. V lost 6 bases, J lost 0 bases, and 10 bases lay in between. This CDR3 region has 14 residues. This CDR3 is CAIRSRVSTDTQYF. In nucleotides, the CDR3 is TGTGCCATCAGGAGCAGGGTCAGCACAGATACGCAGTATTTT.

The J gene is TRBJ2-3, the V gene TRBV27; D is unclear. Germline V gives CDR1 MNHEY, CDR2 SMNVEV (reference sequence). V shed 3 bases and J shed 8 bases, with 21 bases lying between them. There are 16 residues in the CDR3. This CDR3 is CASSLGFNGAYPTQYF. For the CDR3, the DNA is TGTGCCAGCAGTTTGGGGTTCAATGGTGCTTACCCTACGCAGTATTTT.

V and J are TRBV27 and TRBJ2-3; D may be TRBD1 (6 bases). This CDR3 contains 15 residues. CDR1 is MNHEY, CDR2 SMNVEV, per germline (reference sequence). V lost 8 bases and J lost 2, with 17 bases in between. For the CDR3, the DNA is TGTGCCAGCTCTACCGACAGGATTAACACAGATACGCAGTATTTT. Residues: CASSTDRINTDTQYF.

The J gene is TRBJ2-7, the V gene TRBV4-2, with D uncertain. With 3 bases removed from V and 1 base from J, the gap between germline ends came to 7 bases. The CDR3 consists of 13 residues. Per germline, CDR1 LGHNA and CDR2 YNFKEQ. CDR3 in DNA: TGTGCCAGCAGCCATGGCTCATCCTACGAGCAGTACTTC. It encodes CASSHGSSYEQYF.

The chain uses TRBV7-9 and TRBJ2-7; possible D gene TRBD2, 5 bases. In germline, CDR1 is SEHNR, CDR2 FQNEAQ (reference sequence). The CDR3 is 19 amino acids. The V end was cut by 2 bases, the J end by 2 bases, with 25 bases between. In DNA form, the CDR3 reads TGTGCCAGCAGCTTACATTTTGGCGGGTGGACTCCCCTTCCCTACGAGCAGTACTTC. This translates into CASSLHFGGWTPLPYEQYF.

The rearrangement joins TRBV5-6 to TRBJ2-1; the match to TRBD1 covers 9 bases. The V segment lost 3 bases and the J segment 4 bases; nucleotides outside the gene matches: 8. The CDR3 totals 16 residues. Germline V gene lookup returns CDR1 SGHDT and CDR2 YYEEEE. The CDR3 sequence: CASSSPGQGIYNEQFF. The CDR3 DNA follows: TGTGCCAGCAGCTCGCCGGGACAGGGAATATACAATGAGCAGTTCTTC.

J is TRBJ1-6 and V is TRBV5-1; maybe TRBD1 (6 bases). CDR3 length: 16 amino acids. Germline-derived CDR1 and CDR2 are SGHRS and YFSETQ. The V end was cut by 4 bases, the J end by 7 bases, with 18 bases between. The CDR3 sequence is CASSREGGGRNSPLHF. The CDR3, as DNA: TGCGCCAGCAGCCGGGAGGGGGGCGGACGAAATTCACCCCTCCACTTT.

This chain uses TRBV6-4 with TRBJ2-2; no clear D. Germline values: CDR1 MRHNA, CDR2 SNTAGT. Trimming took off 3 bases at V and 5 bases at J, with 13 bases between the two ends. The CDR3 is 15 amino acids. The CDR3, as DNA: TGTGCCAGCAGTGAAGGGCCTGCCCTTACCGGGGAGCTGTTTTTT. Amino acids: CASSEGPALTGELFF.

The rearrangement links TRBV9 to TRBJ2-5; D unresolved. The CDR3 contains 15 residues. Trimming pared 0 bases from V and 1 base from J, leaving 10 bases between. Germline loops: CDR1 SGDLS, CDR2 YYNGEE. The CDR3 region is CASSVEAELQETQYF. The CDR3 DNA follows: TGTGCCAGCAGCGTAGAAGCCGAGCTCCAAGAGACCCAGTACTTC.

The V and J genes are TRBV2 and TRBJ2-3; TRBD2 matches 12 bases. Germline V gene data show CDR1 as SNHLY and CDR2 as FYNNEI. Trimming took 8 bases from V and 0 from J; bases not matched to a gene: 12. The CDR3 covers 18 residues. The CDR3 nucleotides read TGTGCCAGCTTAGACCCCGCTAGCGGGGGGGCTAGCACAGATACGCAGTATTTT. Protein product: CASLDPASGGASTDTQYF.

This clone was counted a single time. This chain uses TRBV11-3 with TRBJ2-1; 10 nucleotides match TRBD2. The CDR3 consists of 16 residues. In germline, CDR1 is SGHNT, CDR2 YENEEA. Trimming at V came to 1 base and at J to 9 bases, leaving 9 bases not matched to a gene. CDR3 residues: CASSLGLAGALGEQFF. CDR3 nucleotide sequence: TGTGCCAGCAGCTTAGGGCTAGCGGGAGCTTTGGGTGAGCAGTTCTTC.

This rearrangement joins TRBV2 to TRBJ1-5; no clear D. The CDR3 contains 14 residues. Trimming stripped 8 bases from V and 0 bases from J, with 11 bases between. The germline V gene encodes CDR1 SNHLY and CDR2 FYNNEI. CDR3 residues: CASEPRYSNQPQHF. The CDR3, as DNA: TGTGCCAGCGAGCCCCGGTATAGCAATCAGCCCCAGCATTTT.

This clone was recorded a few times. The chain's CDR3 is CASSHGPGWFPYF. For the CDR3, the DNA is TGTGCCAGCAGCCACGGTCCGGGGTGGTTCCCGTATTTT. The chain carries TRBV27 and TRBJ2-3; tentative D call: TRBD2 (5 bases). The CDR3 is 13 residues long. The V and J ends lost 6 bases and 14 bases respectively, with 21 bases between them. Germline CDR1 MNHEY, CDR2 SMNVEV (reference sequence).

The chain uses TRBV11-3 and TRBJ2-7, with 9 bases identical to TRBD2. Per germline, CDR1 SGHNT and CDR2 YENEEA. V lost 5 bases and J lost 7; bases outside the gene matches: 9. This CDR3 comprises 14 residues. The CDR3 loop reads CASSPIAGAGEQYF. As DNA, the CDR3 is TGTGCCAGCAGCCCTATAGCGGGGGCTGGGGAGCAGTACTTC.

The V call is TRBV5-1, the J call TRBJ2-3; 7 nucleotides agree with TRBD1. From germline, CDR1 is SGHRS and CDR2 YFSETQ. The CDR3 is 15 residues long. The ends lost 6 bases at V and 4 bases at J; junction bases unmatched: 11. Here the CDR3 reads CASTYRDRRADTQYF. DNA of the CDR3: TGCGCCAGCACCTACCGGGACAGACGGGCAGATACGCAGTATTTT.

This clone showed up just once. Here the CDR3 reads CASSLRGTYGYTF. CDR3 DNA: TGCGCCAGCAGCCTCAGGGGGACCTATGGCTACACCTTC. J is TRBJ1-2 and V is TRBV5-1, with 7 bases lining up with TRBD1. Trimming removed 4 bases from V and 4 bases from J; junction bases left unmatched: 4. Germline-derived CDR1 and CDR2 are SGHRS and YFSETQ. The CDR3 length is 13 residues.

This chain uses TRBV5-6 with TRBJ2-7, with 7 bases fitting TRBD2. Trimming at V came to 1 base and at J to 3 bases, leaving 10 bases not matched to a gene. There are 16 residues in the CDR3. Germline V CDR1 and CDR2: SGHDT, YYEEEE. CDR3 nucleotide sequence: TGTGCCAGCAGCTTGCAGGCGGCGGGAGCCCTCTACGAGCAGTACTTC. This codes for CASSLQAAGALYEQYF. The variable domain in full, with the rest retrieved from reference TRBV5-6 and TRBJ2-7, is DAGVTQSPTHLIKTRGQQVTLRCSPKSGHDTVSWYQQALGQGPQFIFQYYEEEERQRGNFPDRFSGHQFPNYSSELNVNALLLGDSALYLCASSLQAAGALYEQYFGPGTRLTVT.

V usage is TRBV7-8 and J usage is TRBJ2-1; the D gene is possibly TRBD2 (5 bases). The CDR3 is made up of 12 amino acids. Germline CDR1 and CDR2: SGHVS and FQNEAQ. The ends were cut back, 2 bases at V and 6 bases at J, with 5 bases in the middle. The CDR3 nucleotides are TGTGCCAGCAGCTTAACTAGCAATGAGCAGTTCTTC. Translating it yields CASSLTSNEQFF. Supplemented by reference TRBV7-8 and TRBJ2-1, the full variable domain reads GAGVSQSPRYKVAKRGQDVALRCDPISGHVSLFWYQQALGQGPEFLTYFQNEAQLDKSGLPSDRFFAERPEGSVSTLKIQRTQQEDSAVYLCASSLTSNEQFFGPGTRLTVL.

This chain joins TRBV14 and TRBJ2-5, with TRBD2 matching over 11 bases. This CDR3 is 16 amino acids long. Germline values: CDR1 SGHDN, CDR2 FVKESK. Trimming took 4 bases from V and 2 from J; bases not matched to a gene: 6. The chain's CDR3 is CASSLGLAGDQETQYF. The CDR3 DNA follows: TGTGCCAGCAGCCTAGGACTAGCGGGTGATCAAGAGACCCAGTACTTC.

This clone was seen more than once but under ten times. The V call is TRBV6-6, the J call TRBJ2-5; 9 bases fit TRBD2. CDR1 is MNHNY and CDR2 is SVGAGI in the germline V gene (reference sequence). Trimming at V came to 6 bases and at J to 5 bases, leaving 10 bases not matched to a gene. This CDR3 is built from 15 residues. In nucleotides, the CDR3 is TGTGCCAGCAGCATACGCGGGGGGGCCGGGGAGACCCAGTACTTC. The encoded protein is CASSIRGGAGETQYF.

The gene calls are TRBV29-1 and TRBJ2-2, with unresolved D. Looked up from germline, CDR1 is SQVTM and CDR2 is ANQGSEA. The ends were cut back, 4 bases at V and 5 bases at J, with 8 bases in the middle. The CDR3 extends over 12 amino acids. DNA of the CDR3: TGCAGCGTTGGTTTGCAAACCGGGGAGCTGTTTTTT. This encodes CSVGLQTGELFF.

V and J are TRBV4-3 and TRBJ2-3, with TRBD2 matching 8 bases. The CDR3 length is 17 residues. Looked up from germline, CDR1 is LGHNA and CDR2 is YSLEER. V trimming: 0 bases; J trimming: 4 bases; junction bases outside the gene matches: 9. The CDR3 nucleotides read TGCGCCAGCAGCCAAGAAATCGTTAGCGGGGACTCAGATACGCAGTATTTT. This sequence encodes CASSQEIVSGDSDTQYF.

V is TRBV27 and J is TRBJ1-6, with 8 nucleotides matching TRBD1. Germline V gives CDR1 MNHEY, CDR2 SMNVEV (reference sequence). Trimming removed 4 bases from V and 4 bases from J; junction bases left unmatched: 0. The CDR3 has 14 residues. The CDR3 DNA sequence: TGTGCCAGCAGTTACAGGGGGTATAATTCACCCCTCCACTTT. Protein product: CASSYRGYNSPLHF.

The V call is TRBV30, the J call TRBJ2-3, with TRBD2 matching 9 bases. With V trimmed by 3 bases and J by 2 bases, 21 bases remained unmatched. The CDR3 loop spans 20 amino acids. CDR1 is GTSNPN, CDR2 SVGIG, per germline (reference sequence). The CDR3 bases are TGTGCCTGGAGACCTATAACAATGCATCGGACTAGCGCTACCACAGATACGCAGTATTTT. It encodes CAWRPITMHRTSATTDTQYF. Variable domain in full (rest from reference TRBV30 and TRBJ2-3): SQTIHQWPATLVQPVGSPLSLECTVEGTSNPNLYWYRQAAGRGLQLLFYSVGIGQISSEVPQNLSASRPQDRQFILSSKKLLLSDSGFYLCAWRPITMHRTSATTDTQYFGPGTRLTVL.

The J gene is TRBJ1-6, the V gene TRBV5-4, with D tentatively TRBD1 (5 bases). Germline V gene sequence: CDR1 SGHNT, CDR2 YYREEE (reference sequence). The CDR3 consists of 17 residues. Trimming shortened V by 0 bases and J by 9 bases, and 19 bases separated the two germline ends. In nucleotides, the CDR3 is TGTGCCAGCAGCTTGGTTGGGGGAAGTGCTCGTAGTTCACCCCTCCACTTT. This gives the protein CASSLVGGSARSSPLHF.

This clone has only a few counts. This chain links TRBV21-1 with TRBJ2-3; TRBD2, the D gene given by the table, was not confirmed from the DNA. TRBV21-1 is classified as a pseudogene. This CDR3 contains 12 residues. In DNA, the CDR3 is TGTGCCAGCAGCCTGTGCACAGATACGCAGTATTTT. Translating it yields CASSLCTDTQYF.

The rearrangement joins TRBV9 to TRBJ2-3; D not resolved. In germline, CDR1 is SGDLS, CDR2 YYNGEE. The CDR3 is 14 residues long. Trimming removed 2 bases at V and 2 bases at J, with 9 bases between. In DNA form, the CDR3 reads TGTGCCAGCAGCGTCGGGCCGTACACAGATACGCAGTATTTT. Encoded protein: CASSVGPYTDTQYF.

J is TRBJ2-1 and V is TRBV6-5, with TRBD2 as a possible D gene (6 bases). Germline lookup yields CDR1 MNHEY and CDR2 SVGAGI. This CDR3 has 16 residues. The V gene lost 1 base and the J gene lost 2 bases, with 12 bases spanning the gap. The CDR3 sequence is CASSYYAGKTYNEQFF. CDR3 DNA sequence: TGTGCCAGCAGTTACTATGCGGGGAAAACCTACAATGAGCAGTTCTTC.

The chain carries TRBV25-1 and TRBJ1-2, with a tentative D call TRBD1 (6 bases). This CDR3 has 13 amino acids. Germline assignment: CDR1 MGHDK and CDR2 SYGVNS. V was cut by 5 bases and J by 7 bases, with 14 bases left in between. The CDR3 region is CASSQGTGSGYTF. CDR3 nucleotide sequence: TGTGCCAGCAGTCAGGGGACGGGTAGTGGCTACACCTTC.